This T cell receptor (beta chain) came from a study of T cell changes during pregnancy in multiple sclerosis. Clones were read by immunoSEQ multiplex PCR, and TCRdb kept only the in-frame ones, dropping some. The sample gives tens of thousands of clones, 93% of which show up once; 2.5% is in the top ten. This CDR3 has 14 residues. Germline CDR1 reads MGHRA; CDR2 reads YSYEKL. V was cut by 1 base and J by 8 bases, with 14 bases left in between. The source is a female donor with multiple sclerosis, enrolled in a pregnancy study. V usage is TRBV4-1 and J usage is TRBJ1-2, with a weak D call TRBD1 (6 bases). Sequencing used peripheral blood, obtained in the second trimester of pregnancy. The CDR3 DNA sequence: TGCGCCAGCAGCCAAGTAGCAGGGGCTGACGGCTACACCTTC. Translated: CASSQVAGADGYTF.